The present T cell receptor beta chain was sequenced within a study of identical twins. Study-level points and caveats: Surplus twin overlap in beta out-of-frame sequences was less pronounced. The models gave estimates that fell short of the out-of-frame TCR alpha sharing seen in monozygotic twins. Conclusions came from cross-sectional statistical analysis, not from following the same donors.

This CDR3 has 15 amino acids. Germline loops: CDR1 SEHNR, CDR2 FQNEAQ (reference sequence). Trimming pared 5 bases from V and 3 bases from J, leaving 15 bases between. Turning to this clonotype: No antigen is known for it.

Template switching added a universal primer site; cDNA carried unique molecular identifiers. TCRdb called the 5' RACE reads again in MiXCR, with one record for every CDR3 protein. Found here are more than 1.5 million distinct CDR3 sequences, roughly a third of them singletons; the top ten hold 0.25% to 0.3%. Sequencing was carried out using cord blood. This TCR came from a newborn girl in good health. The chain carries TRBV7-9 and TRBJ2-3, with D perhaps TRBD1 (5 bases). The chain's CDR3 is CASSVDQGRTDTQYF. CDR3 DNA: TGTGCCAGCAGCGTAGACCAGGGAAGGACAGATACGCAGTATTTT. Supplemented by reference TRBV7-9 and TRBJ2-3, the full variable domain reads DTGVSQNPRHKITKRGQNVTFRCDPISEHNRLYWYRQTLGQGPEFLTYFQNEAQLEKSRLLSDRFSAERPKGSFSTLEIQRTEQGDSAMYLCASSVDQGRTDTQYFGPGTRLTVL.